What follows are 10 T cell receptor beta chains derived from one specimen sequenced in a study of T cells of healthy individuals. TCRdb called the 5' RACE reads again in MiXCR, with one record for every CDR3 protein. The sample holds fewer than 70,000 distinct CDR3 sequences, roughly 15% seen once. The receptor source for this set is a human donor in good health.

The sample holds many counts of this clonotype. The V gene is TRBV19, the J gene TRBJ2-1; 10 nucleotides agree with TRBD2. The CDR3 extends over 18 amino acids. CDR1 LNHDA and CDR2 SQIVND come from the germline V gene (reference sequence). Trimming at V came to 9 bases and at J to 0 bases, leaving 14 bases not matched to a gene. CDR3 nucleotide sequence: TGTGCCAGCTTCAGGGACTCCTCTAGCGGGAGCTCCTACAATGAGCAGTTCTTC. Amino acids: CASFRDSSSGSSYNEQFF.

This clonotype was observed many times. The J gene is TRBJ2-7, the V gene TRBV20-1, with 7 bases identical to TRBD1. There are 15 residues in the CDR3. Trimming took 3 bases from V and 7 from J; bases not matched to a gene: 15. The germline V gene has CDR1 DFQATT and CDR2 SNEGSKA (reference sequence). DNA for the CDR3: TGCAGTGCTAGGTCACCGACGGGGACAGCTGGGGAGCAGTACTTC. It codes for CSARSPTGTAGEQYF.

This clonotype occurred many times. The chain recombines TRBV20-1 with TRBJ2-7; 12 nucleotides line up with TRBD1. CDR3 length: 14 amino acids. Germline CDR1 and CDR2: DFQATT and SNEGSKA (reference sequence). The ends lost 5 bases at V and 5 bases at J; junction bases unmatched: 7. The CDR3 DNA follows: TGCAGTGCTGGTACCGGGACAGGGGGCCACGAGCAGTACTTC. Protein: CSAGTGTGGHEQYF.

This clonotype has a count of ten or more. This chain uses TRBV27 with TRBJ2-7; D is possibly TRBD1 (8 bases). V was pared by 3 bases and J by 6 bases, with 15 bases between. Germline V gene sequence: CDR1 MNHEY, CDR2 SMNVEV (reference sequence). The CDR3 is 14 residues long. The CDR3 DNA reads TGTGCCAGCAGTTTTCTACAGGGGGGGAGCGAGCAGTACTTC. Encoded protein: CASSFLQGGSEQYF.

There are a few counts of this clonotype. The rearrangement uses TRBV7-2 and TRBJ2-6, with D tentatively TRBD2 (5 bases). V lost 3 bases and J 0 bases, leaving 15 bases between the germline ends. The CDR3 totals 18 residues. In germline, CDR1 is SGHTA, CDR2 FQGNSA. In DNA form, the CDR3 reads TGTGCCAGCAGCTTTGATGGAGGCCTATTCTCTGGGGCCAACGTCCTGACTTTC. Amino acids: CASSFDGGLFSGANVLTF.

As concerns this clonotype: This may come from a read error, since a much larger clone is one base off. The limits of the CDR3 on the DNA are not certain, so only TCRdb's listed CDR3 is given. The chain employs TRBV7-8 and TRBJ2-1; TRBD2, as called in the table, went unchecked against the DNA. Looked up from germline, CDR1 is SGHVS and CDR2 is FQNEAQ. From its first to its last residue, the CDR3 has 17 amino acids. The CDR3 region is CASSFGSGSASYNEQIF.

This chain links TRBV30 with TRBJ2-7, with 12 positions matching TRBD2. This CDR3 is 15 amino acids long. V shed 4 bases and J 4 bases; nucleotides not matched to a gene: 8. Germline V gene lookup returns CDR1 GTSNPN and CDR2 SVGIG (reference sequence). The DNA for the CDR3 is TGTGCCTGGACCCCACTAGCGGGAGGTCGGTACGAGCAGTACTTC. This translates into CAWTPLAGGRYEQYF.

In its sample, this clonotype was seen a few times. V and J are TRBV25-1 and TRBJ1-2, with D perhaps matching TRBD1 (5 bases). Germline V gene sequence: CDR1 MGHDK, CDR2 SYGVNS. The V and J ends lost 3 bases and 1 base respectively, with 12 bases between them. The CDR3 length is 15 residues. CDR3 amino acids: CASSDDSANNYGYTF. The DNA for the CDR3 is TGTGCCAGCAGTGATGACAGTGCGAATAACTATGGCTACACCTTC.

This clonotype was counted ten times or more. This chain uses TRBV7-3 with TRBJ2-5, with a possible D match to TRBD2 (6 bases). This CDR3 region has 14 residues. The germline V gene has CDR1 SGHTA and CDR2 FQGTGA. Trimming took 2 bases from V and 4 from J, leaving 11 bases between them. As DNA, the CDR3 is TGTGCCAGCAGCTTACTAGCGAGGAGAGAGACCCAGTACTTC. It specifies CASSLLARRETQYF.

Many counts were recorded for this clonotype. The V and J genes are TRBV20-1 and TRBJ1-3; TRBD1 might be the D (5 bases). V was trimmed by 6 bases and J by 1 base, leaving 10 bases between them. Per the germline V gene, CDR1 is DFQATT and CDR2 is SNEGSKA (reference sequence). The CDR3 contains 13 residues. CDR3 DNA sequence: TGCAGTGCCGCAGAGGGGTCTGGAAACACCATATATTTT. It yields the protein CSAAEGSGNTIYF.